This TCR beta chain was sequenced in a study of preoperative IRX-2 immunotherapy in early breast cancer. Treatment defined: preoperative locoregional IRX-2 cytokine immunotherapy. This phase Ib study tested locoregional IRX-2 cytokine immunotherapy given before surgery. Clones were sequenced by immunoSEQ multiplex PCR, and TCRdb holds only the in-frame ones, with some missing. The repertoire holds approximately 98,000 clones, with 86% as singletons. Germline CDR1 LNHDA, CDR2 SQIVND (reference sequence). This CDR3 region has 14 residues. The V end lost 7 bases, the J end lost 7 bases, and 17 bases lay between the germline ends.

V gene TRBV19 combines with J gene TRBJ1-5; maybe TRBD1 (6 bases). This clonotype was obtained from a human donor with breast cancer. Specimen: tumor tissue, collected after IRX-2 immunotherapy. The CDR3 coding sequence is TGTGCCAGTAACAACCGGCCTCAGGGGCAGCCCCAGCATTTT. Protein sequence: CASNNRPQGQPQHF.